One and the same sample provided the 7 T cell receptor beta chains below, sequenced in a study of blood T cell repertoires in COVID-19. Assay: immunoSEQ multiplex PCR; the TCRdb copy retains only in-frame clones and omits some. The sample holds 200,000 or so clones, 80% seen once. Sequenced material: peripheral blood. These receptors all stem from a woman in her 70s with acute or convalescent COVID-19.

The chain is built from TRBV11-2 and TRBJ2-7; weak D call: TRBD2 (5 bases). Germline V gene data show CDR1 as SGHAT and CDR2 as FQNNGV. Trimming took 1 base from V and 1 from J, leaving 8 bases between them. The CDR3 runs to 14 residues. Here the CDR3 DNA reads TGTGCCAGCAGCTTAGGTGGCGGGTCCTACGAGCAGTACTTC. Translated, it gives CASSLGGGSYEQYF.

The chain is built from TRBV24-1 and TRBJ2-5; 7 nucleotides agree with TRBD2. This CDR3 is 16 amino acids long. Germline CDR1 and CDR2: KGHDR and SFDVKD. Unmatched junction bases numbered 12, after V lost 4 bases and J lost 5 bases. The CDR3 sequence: CATSDATSEVGETQYF. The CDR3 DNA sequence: TGTGCCACCAGTGACGCCACTAGCGAGGTAGGGGAGACCCAGTACTTC.

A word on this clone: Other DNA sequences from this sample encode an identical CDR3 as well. The CDR3 protein is CASRQGLNTEAFF. The CDR3 region has the DNA TGTGCCAGCAGGCAGGGTCTGAACACTGAAGCTTTCTTT. This chain uses TRBV12-3 or TRBV12-4 with TRBJ1-1; perhaps TRBD1 as D (5 bases). CDR3 length equals 13 residues. Trimming shortened V by 6 bases and J by 0 bases, and 8 bases separated the two germline ends.

CDR3 DNA: TGTGCCAGCCAAGCTAGCGGGAGGGGGAATGAGCAGTTCTTC. Translating gives CASQASGRGNEQFF. V and J are TRBV27 and TRBJ2-1; 12 bases align to TRBD2. This CDR3 is 14 amino acids long. V was pared by 8 bases and J by 7 bases, with 6 bases of the junction left unmatched. CDR1 is MNHEY, CDR2 SMNVEV, per germline (reference sequence).

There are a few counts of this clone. Written as DNA, the CDR3 is TGTGCCAGCAGCTTCCTGGACAGATACGAGCAGTACTTC. It translates to CASSFLDRYEQYF. The chain carries TRBV7-2 and TRBJ2-7, with TRBD1 as a possible D gene (6 bases). Trimming shortened V by 3 bases and J by 4 bases, and 10 bases separated the two germline ends. The CDR3 is 13 residues long. Germline CDR1 is SGHTA and CDR2 is FQGNSA.

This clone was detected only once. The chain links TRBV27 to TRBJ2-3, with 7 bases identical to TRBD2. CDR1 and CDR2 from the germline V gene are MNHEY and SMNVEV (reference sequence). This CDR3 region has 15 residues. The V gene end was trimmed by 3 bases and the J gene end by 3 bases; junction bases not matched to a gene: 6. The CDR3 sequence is CASSFGRLATDTQYF. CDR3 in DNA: TGTGCCAGCAGTTTCGGGCGACTAGCTACAGATACGCAGTATTTT.

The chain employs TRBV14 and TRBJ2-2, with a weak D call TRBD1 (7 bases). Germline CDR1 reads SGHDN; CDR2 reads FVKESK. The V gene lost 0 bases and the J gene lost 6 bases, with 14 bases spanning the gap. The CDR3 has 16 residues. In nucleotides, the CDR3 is TGTGCCAGCAGCCAAGATTCGCCAGGGGGGCCCGGGGAGCTGTTTTTT. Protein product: CASSQDSPGGPGELFF.